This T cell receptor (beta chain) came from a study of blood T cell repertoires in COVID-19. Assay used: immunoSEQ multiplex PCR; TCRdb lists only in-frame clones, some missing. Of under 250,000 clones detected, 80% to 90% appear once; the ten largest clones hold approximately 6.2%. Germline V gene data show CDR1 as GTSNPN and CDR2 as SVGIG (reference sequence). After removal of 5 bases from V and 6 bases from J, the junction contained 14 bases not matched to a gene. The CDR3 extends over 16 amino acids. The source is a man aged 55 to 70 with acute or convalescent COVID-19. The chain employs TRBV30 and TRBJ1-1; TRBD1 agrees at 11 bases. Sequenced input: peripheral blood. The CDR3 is CAWALAGQGAGAEAFF. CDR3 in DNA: TGTGCCTGGGCACTCGCCGGACAGGGGGCTGGGGCTGAAGCTTTCTTT.